This is a list of T cell receptor beta chains from one sample in a study of patients and donors after allogeneic stem cell transplantation. TCRdb ran MiXCR on the RT-PCR reads and lists one entry per CDR3 protein. The table has over 150,000 distinct CDR3 sequences, 30% seen once. The sample was blood, either unsorted or a sorted T cell fraction (not recorded which). The source of these receptors is a human donor who was either an allogeneic HSCT recipient or a stem cell or donor lymphocyte infusion donor (not recorded which). It is not recorded whose cells these are; they may come from a transplant donor. Each CDR3 is given with its conserved first and last residue. D genes are given only for firm matches. Where a row states a size, it is once, few, many or the class of an expanded clone; other rows omit it.

size,J,V,D,DNA,CDR3
-,TRBJ2-3,TRBV7-8,-,TGTGCCAGCAGCTTTGGGGGCTCTAGTCCCACAGATACGCAGTATTTT,CASSFGGSSPTDTQYF
-,TRBJ2-1,TRBV11-2,-,TGTGCCAGCATTGTATGGGAGGACGGTGAGCAGTTCTTC,CASIVWEDGEQFF
many,TRBJ1-5,TRBV4-1,TRBD1,TGCGCCAGCAGCCAAGACCCGGGACAGGGGTATCAGCCCCAGCATTTT,CASSQDPGQGYQPQHF
-,TRBJ2-7,TRBV20-1,TRBD2,TGCAGTGCTCCGGGACTAGCGGGAGACGAGCAGTACTTC,CSAPGLAGDEQYF
-,TRBJ2-7,TRBV6-2/TRBV6-3,-,TGTGCCAGCAGTTACACAGCCTCCTACGAGCAGTACTTC,CASSYTASYEQYF
-,TRBJ2-4,TRBV4-2,TRBD1,TGTGCCAGCAGCCCGGGACAGGGGGCGGACATTCAGTACTTC,CASSPGQGADIQYF
few,TRBJ1-5,TRBV6-2/TRBV6-3,TRBD1,TGTGCCAGCAGCCTGGGGACAGGGGAACATCAGCCCCAGCATTTT,CASSLGTGEHQPQHF
-,TRBJ1-6,TRBV18,TRBD1,TGTGCCAGCTCACCGCTACAGGGGAAGGGGAATTCGGCCCTCCACTTT,CASSPLQGKGNSALHF
-,TRBJ1-4,TRBV7-9,TRBD1,TGTGCCAGCAGCTCTACCGGGACAGGAAATGAAAAACTGTTTTTT,CASSSTGTGNEKLFF
few,TRBJ2-1,TRBV20-1,TRBD2,TGCAGTGCTATCCCGACTAGCGGGAGACTGGCCTCCTACAATGAGCAGTTCTTC,CSAIPTSGRLASYNEQFF
few,TRBJ1-6,TRBV5-1,-,TGCGCCAGCAGCTTGGTTGGGATGCGTTCACCCCTCCACTTT,CASSLVGMRSPLHF
-,TRBJ2-1,TRBV27,TRBD2,TGTGCCAGCAGTCTTTGGACTAGCGGGAGCTCTGAGCAGTTCTTC,CASSLWTSGSSEQFF
-,TRBJ2-1,TRBV5-1,TRBD2,TGCGCCAGCAGCTGGGACCGACTAGCGACATACAATGAGCAGTTCTTC,CASSWDRLATYNEQFF
-,TRBJ2-3,TRBV5-1,-,TGCGCCAGCAGCTTGTTCCGAACAGACCCCACAGATACGCAGTATTTT,CASSLFRTDPTDTQYF
many,TRBJ1-1,TRBV20-1,-,TGCAGTGCTCCCGGGGTGGCGAGCACTGAAGCTTTCTTT,CSAPGVASTEAFF
once,TRBJ2-7,TRBV5-1,TRBD2,TGCGCCAGCAGTAGCGGGAGGGCCGCTTACGAGCAGTACTTC,CASSSGRAAYEQYF
few,TRBJ2-2,TRBV29-1,-,TGCAGCGTTCCTAGGTCGAACACCGGGGAGCTGTTTTTT,CSVPRSNTGELFF
-,TRBJ1-5,TRBV28,TRBD1,TGTGCCAGCAGTTTATGGGGACAGTTTAGCAATCAGCCCCAGCATTTT,CASSLWGQFSNQPQHF
-,TRBJ1-5,TRBV7-9,TRBD1,TGTGCCAGCAGCTCATCGGACAGGGGCTACAATCAGCCCCAGCATTTT,CASSSSDRGYNQPQHF
-,TRBJ2-2,TRBV10-3,-,TGTGCCATCACTACACACACCGGGGAGCTGTTTTTT,CAITTHTGELFF
-,TRBJ2-7,TRBV29-1,-,TGCAGCGTTGGGCCAGGGAGCGGCGAGCAGTACTTC,CSVGPGSGEQYF
-,TRBJ2-7,TRBV7-9,-,TGTGCCAGCAGCTTACAAGGCGGCTCCTACGAGCAGTACTTC,CASSLQGGSYEQYF
-,TRBJ2-1,TRBV7-3,TRBD2,TGTGCCAGCAGCCGTAGCGGGCCCTCCTACAATGAGCAGTTCTTC,CASSRSGPSYNEQFF
few,TRBJ2-5,TRBV12-3/TRBV12-4,-,TGTGCCAGCAGTTTTGGGAGTCTAGGGGCTGGGACCCAGTACTTC,CASSFGSLGAGTQYF
many,TRBJ1-5,TRBV6-2/TRBV6-3,-,TGTGCCAGCAGTTACGTCAATCAGCCCCAGCATTTT,CASSYVNQPQHF
few,TRBJ2-7,TRBV6-5,-,TGTGCCAGCAGGGCTATGGGACCGGGGACCTCCTACGAGCAGTACTTC,CASRAMGPGTSYEQYF
-,TRBJ2-7,TRBV30,-,TGTGCCTGTAGATCCCGGGCCCACGACCGCTTC,CACRSRAHDRF
-,TRBJ2-2,TRBV5-5,-,TGTGCCAGCAGCTTGCGCGGGCCGACCACCGGGGAGCTGTTTTTT,CASSLRGPTTGELFF
-,TRBJ2-1,TRBV12-3/TRBV12-4,-,TGTGCCAGCAGACCTGACTTGCAGAGCTCCTACAATGAGCAGTTCTTC,CASRPDLQSSYNEQFF
few,TRBJ1-5,TRBV29-1,-,TGCAGCGTTCCAGGGGTAGTGGAAAGCAATCAGCCCCAGCATTTT,CSVPGVVESNQPQHF
-,TRBJ2-7,TRBV21-1,-,TGTGCCAGCAGCAACCTTTCACGGCAGTACTTC,CASSNLSRQYF
few,TRBJ2-5,TRBV5-1,TRBD1,TGCGCCAGCAGCTTGGCCCTCGACAGGGGGAAGGGAAAGACCCAGTACTTC,CASSLALDRGKGKTQYF
few,TRBJ2-5,TRBV25-1,-,TGTGCCAGCAGTGAATTGGGTGCACCCCCAGAGACCCAGTACTTC,CASSELGAPPETQYF
once,TRBJ2-1,TRBV7-9,TRBD2,TGTGCCAGCAGTGGGGGGGTTTCCTACAATGAGCAGTTCTTC,CASSGGVSYNEQFF
few,TRBJ1-6,TRBV6-6,TRBD1,TGTGCCAGCAGTTACTCGTCTGGACAGGGTGACTCACCCCTCCACTTT,CASSYSSGQGDSPLHF
-,TRBJ2-7,TRBV25-1,TRBD1,TGTGCCAGCAGTGCTCCGGGACAGGGGGCCTACGAGCAGTACTTC,CASSAPGQGAYEQYF
-,TRBJ2-2,TRBV12-3/TRBV12-4,-,TGTGCCAGCAGTTTAGCACGGTACACCGGGGAGCTGTTTTTT,CASSLARYTGELFF
-,TRBJ2-7,TRBV10-3,-,TGTGCCACCGAGGAGGGAGCTCACTACGAGCAGTACTTC,CATEEGAHYEQYF
few,TRBJ1-1,TRBV7-8,-,TGTGCCAGCAGCTTACTTTCCGGGAACACTGAAGCTTTCTTT,CASSLLSGNTEAFF
few,TRBJ2-5,TRBV18,-,TGTGCCAGCAGCCCTGGCGAGACCCAGTACTTC,CASSPGETQYF
few,TRBJ1-2,TRBV12-3/TRBV12-4,TRBD1,TGTGCCAGCAGAACCTCAGGGGGCGGCTACACCTTC,CASRTSGGGYTF
-,TRBJ2-5,TRBV13,-,TGTGCCAGCAGCCATCGGATAGCAACACGTTTTCATGAGACCCAGTACTTC,CASSHRIATRFHETQYF
few,TRBJ2-2,TRBV27,-,TGTGCCAGCAGTTTATGGGTCCCGGGTACCGGGGAGCTGTTTTTT,CASSLWVPGTGELFF
-,TRBJ2-4,TRBV7-2,TRBD1,TGTGCCAGCAGCTTCACAGGGGAAAACATTCAGTACTTC,CASSFTGENIQYF
-,TRBJ2-3,TRBV5-1,-,TGCGCCAGCAGCTTTGACACAGATACGCAGTATTTT,CASSFDTDTQYF
few,TRBJ1-6,TRBV4-3,-,TGCGCCAGCAGCCAAATCCAGTCGGGCTCACCCCTCCACTTT,CASSQIQSGSPLHF